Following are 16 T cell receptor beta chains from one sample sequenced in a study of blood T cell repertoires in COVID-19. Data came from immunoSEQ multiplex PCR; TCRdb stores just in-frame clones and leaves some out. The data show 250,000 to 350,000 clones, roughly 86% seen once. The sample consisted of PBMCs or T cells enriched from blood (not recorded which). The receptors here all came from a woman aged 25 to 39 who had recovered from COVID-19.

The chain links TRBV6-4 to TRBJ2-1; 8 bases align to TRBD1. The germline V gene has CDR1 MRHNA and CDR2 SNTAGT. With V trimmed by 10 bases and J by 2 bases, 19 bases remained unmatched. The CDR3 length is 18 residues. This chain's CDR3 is CATHPPPQGAEAYNEQFF. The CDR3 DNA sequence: TGTGCCACACACCCCCCTCCGCAGGGGGCAGAGGCCTACAATGAGCAGTTCTTC.

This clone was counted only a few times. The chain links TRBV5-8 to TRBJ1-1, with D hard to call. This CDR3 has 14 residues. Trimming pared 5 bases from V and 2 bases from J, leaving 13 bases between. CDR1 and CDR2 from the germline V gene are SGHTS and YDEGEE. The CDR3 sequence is CASSGQLENTEAFF. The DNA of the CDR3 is TGTGCCAGCAGTGGCCAACTAGAAAACACTGAAGCTTTCTTT.

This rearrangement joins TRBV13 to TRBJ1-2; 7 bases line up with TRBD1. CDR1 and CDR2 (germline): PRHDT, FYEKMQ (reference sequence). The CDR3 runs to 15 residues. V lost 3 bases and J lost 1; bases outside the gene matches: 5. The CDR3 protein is CASSFNRGNNYGYTF. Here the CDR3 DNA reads TGTGCCAGCAGCTTCAACAGGGGAAATAACTATGGCTACACCTTC.

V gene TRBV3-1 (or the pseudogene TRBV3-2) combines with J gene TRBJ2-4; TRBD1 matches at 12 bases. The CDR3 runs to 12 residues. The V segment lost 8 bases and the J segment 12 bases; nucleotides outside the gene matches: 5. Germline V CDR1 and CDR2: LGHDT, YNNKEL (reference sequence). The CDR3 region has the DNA TGTGCCAGCGGGGGACAGGGGGCGAGTCAGTACTTC. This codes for CASGGQGASQYF.

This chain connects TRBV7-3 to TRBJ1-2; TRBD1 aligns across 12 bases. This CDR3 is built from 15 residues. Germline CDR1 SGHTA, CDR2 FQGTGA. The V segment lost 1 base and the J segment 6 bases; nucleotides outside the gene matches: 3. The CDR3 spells CASSLNRDRGHGYTF. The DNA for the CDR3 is TGTGCCAGCAGCTTAAACCGGGACAGGGGGCATGGCTACACCTTC.

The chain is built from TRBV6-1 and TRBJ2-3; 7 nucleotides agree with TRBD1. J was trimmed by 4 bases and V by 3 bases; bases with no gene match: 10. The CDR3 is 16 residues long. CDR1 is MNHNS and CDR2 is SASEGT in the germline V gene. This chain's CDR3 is CASSDQGEMSADTQYF. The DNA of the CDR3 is TGTGCCAGCAGTGATCAGGGGGAGATGTCAGCAGATACGCAGTATTTT.

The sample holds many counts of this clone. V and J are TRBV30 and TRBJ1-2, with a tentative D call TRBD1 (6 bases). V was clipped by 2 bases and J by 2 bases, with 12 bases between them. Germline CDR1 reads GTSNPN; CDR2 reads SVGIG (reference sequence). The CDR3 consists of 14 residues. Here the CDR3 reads CAWSTLQGNYGYTF. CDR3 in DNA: TGTGCCTGGAGTACCCTTCAGGGGAACTATGGCTACACCTTC.

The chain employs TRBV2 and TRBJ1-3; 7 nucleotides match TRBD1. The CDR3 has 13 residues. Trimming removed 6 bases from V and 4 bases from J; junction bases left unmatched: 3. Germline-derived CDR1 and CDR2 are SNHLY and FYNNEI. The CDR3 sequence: CASSGDSGNTIYF. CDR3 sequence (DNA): TGTGCCAGCAGCGGGGACAGCGGAAACACCATATATTTT.

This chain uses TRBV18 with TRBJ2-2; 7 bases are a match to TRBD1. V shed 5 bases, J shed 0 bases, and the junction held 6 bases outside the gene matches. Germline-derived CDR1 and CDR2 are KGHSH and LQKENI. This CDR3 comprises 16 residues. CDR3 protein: CASSTPGQPNTGELFF. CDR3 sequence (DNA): TGTGCCAGCTCAACTCCGGGACAGCCGAACACCGGGGAGCTGTTTTTT.

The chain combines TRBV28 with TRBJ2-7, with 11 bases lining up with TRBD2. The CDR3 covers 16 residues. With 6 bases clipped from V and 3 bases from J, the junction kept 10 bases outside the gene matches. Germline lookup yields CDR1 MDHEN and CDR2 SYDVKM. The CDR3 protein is CASSQQLAGDFYEQYF. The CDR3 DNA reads TGTGCCAGCAGCCAGCAACTAGCGGGAGATTTCTACGAGCAGTACTTC.

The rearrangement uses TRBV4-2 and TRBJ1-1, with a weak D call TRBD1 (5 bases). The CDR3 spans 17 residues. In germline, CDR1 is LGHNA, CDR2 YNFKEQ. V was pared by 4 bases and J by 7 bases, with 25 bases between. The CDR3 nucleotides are TGTGCCAGCAGCCGCAGTATTGACCCCCAGGGAAAGGGTGAAGCTTTCTTT. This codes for CASSRSIDPQGKGEAFF.

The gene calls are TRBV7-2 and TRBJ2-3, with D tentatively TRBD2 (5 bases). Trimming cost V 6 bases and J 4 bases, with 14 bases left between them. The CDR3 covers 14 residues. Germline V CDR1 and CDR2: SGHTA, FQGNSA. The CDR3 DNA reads TGTGCCAGCAGGTGGTCGGGGTCGGCAGATACGCAGTATTTT. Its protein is CASRWSGSADTQYF.

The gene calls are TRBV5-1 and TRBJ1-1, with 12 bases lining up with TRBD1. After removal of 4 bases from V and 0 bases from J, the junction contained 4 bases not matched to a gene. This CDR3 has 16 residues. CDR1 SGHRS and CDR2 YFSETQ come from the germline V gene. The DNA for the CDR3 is TGCGCCAGCAGCGGGGGACAGGGGGCAATGAACACTGAAGCTTTCTTT. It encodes CASSGGQGAMNTEAFF.

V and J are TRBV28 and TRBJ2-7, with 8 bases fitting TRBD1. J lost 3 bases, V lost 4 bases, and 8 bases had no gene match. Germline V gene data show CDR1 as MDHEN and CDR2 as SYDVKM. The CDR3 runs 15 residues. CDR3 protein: CASSSYEDRVYEQYF. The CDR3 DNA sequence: TGTGCCAGCAGTTCTTACGAGGACAGGGTCTACGAGCAGTACTTC.

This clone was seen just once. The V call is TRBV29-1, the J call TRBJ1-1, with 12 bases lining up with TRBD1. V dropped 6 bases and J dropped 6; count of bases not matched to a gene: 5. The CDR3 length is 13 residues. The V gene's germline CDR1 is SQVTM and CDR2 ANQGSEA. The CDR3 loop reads CSVPGQGAPEAFF. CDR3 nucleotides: TGCAGCGTACCGGGACAGGGGGCCCCTGAAGCTTTCTTT.

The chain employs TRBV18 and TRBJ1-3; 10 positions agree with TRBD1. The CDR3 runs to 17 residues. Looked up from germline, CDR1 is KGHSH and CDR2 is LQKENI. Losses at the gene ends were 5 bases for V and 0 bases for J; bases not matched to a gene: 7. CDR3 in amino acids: CASSSDRGTPSGNTIYF. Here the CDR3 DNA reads TGTGCCAGCTCATCGGACAGGGGGACACCCTCTGGAAACACCATATATTTT. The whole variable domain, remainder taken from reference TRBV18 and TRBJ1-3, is NAGVMQNPRHLVRRRGQEARLRCSPMKGHSHVYWYRQLPEEGLKFMVYLQKENIIDESGMPKERFSAEFPKEGPSILRIQQVVRGDSAAYFCASSSDRGTPSGNTIYFGEGSWLTVV.